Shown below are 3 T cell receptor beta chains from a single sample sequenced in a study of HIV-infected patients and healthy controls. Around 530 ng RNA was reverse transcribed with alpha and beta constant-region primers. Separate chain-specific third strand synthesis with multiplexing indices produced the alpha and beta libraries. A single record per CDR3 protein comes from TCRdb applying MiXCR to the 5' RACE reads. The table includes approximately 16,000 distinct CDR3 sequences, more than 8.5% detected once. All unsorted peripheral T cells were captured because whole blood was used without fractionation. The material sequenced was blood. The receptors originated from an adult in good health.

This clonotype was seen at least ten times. The DNA of the CDR3 is TGTGCCAGCAGTTTTACAGGGAGTCGGGCAGATACGCAGTATTTT. Translating gives CASSFTGSRADTQYF. The chain carries TRBV28 and TRBJ2-3, with D possibly matching TRBD1 (6 bases). The ends were cut back, 3 bases at V and 4 bases at J, with 14 bases in the middle. The CDR3 has 15 amino acids. Germline CDR1 reads MDHEN; CDR2 reads SYDVKM.

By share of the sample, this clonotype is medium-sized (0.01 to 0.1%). CDR3 residues: CASSSPDRWNTEAFF. In nucleotides, the CDR3 is TGTGCCAGCAGTTCCCCGGACAGGTGGAACACTGAAGCTTTCTTT. This chain joins TRBV6-2 or TRBV6-3 and TRBJ1-1, with 7 nucleotides matching TRBD1. The CDR3 loop spans 15 amino acids. With V trimmed by 4 bases and J by 1 base, 6 bases remained unmatched. CDR1 MNHEY and CDR2 SVGEGT come from the germline V gene.

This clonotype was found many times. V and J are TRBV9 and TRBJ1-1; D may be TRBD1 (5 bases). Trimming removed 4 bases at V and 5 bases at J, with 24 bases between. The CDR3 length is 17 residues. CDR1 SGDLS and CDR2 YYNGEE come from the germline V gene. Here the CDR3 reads CASSPRAAGRGGTEAFF. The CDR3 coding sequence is TGTGCCAGCAGCCCGCGAGCCGCGGGACGGGGGGGGACTGAAGCTTTCTTT.